The 20 T cell receptor beta chains listed next were all sequenced from one sample in a study of T cells in Graves' hyperthyroidism and ophthalmopathy. Amplification of TCR beta CDR3 regions used RNA as the template. When the TCR CDR3 underwent first-round RT-PCR, the HTBI primer set was used. TCRdb itself ran the multiplex PCR reads through MiXCR, one entry per CDR3 protein. The table lists fewer than 450,000 distinct CDR3 sequences, approximately 17% of them singletons. Material for sequencing was blood. The receptors come from a woman aged 25 to 39 with Graves' hyperthyroidism that later progressed to Graves' ophthalmopathy.

This clonotype was detected ten times or more. The V call is TRBV18, the J call TRBJ2-6; 15 bases match TRBD2. This CDR3 spans 20 amino acids. Germline assignment: CDR1 KGHSH and CDR2 LQKENI. V shed 3 bases and J 0 bases; nucleotides not matched to a gene: 6. DNA of the CDR3: TGTGCCAGCTCACCGGGACTAGCGGGAGGTGTCCTCTCTGGGGCCAACGTCCTGACTTTC. Its translation is CASSPGLAGGVLSGANVLTF.

This clonotype appeared many times. The rearrangement links TRBV18 to TRBJ1-4, with D perhaps TRBD1 (6 bases). CDR1 and CDR2 (germline): KGHSH, LQKENI. V lost 1 base and J lost 8, with 14 bases in between. The length of the CDR3 is 15 residues. CDR3 in DNA: TGTGCCAGCTCACCACAACCAGGGGCAGAGGAAAAACTGTTTTTT. It codes for CASSPQPGAEEKLFF.

This clonotype was observed at least ten times. The rearrangement uses TRBV27 and TRBJ2-7; perhaps D is TRBD1 or TRBD2 (5 bases each). The CDR3 loop spans 13 amino acids. Germline lookup yields CDR1 MNHEY and CDR2 SMNVEV (reference sequence). V was cut by 9 bases and J by 2 bases, with 14 bases left in between. CDR3 amino acids: CASRLGEPYEQYF. The CDR3 DNA is TGTGCCAGTCGACTGGGGGAACCCTACGAGCAGTACTTC.

The CDR3 region is CASSVRSGRHNEQFF. CDR3 DNA sequence: TGTGCCAGCAGCGTCCGTAGCGGGAGGCACAATGAGCAGTTCTTC. The V gene is TRBV7-8, the J gene TRBJ2-1; 10 bases map to TRBD2. In germline, CDR1 is SGHVS, CDR2 FQNEAQ. V lost 5 bases and J lost 5; bases outside the gene matches: 6. This CDR3 is built from 15 residues.

This clonotype has a count of ten or more. The chain couples TRBV2 to TRBJ1-1, with D uncertain. Looked up from germline, CDR1 is SNHLY and CDR2 is FYNNEI. Trimming left V 5 bases short and J 2 bases short, with 6 bases between. The CDR3 contains 12 residues. The CDR3 protein is CASSYGNTEAFF. The CDR3 nucleotides are TGTGCCAGCAGTTACGGAAACACTGAAGCTTTCTTT. The full variable domain, rest sourced from reference TRBV2 and TRBJ1-1, is EPEVTQTPSHQVTQMGQEVILRCVPISNHLYFYWYRQILGQKVEFLVSFYNNEISEKSEIFDDQFSVERPDGSNFTLKIRSTKLEDSAMYFCASSYGNTEAFFGQGTRLTVV.

This clonotype was seen at least ten times. V gene TRBV5-1 combines with J gene TRBJ2-5, with 12 positions matching TRBD1. V dropped 4 bases and J dropped 5; count of bases not matched to a gene: 9. The CDR3 runs to 16 residues. From germline, CDR1 is SGHRS and CDR2 YFSETQ. DNA for the CDR3: TGCGCCAGCAGCCAGGGGGACAGGGGGCGAGGCGAGACCCAGTACTTC. This translates into CASSQGDRGRGETQYF.

J is TRBJ2-2 and V is TRBV7-9; D is undetermined. This CDR3 contains 13 residues. The V end was cut by 7 bases, the J end by 0 bases, with 6 bases between. Germline-derived CDR1 and CDR2 are SEHNR and FQNEAQ (reference sequence). CDR3 protein: CASNTANTGELFF. The CDR3 region has the DNA TGTGCCAGCAACACCGCGAACACCGGGGAGCTGTTTTTT.

This clonotype was counted ten times or more. The chain combines TRBV30 with TRBJ2-7, with D perhaps TRBD2 (6 bases). Per the germline V gene, CDR1 is GTSNPN and CDR2 is SVGIG (reference sequence). Trimming removed 5 bases at V and 0 bases at J, with 8 bases between. This CDR3 is built from 12 residues. Here the CDR3 reads CAWDGGSYEQYF. The CDR3 DNA is TGTGCCTGGGACGGGGGCTCCTACGAGCAGTACTTC.

This clonotype came up many times. This chain links TRBV2 with TRBJ2-1; D possibly matches TRBD1 or TRBD2 (5 bases each). V dropped 2 bases and J dropped 10 bases, with 12 bases sitting between them. Germline lookup yields CDR1 SNHLY and CDR2 FYNNEI. This CDR3 comprises 13 residues. CDR3 in DNA: TGTGCCAGCAGTGAAAGGGGCTGGGGGGAGCAGTTCTTC. Encoded protein: CASSERGWGEQFF.

This clonotype was seen repeatedly, ten times or more. The V gene is TRBV5-6, the J gene TRBJ2-7, with D hard to call. V shed 0 bases and J shed 0 bases, with 16 bases lying between them. This CDR3 spans 17 amino acids. Germline V gene lookup returns CDR1 SGHDT and CDR2 YYEEEE. CDR3: CASSLGSIKASSYEQYF. Written as DNA, the CDR3 is TGTGCCAGCAGCTTGGGCAGCATAAAGGCTAGCTCCTACGAGCAGTACTTC.

A note on this clonotype: A much larger clone differs by one base, so this may be a read error. J is TRBJ1-2 and V is TRBV20-1; possibly TRBD1 for D (6 bases). V was trimmed by 3 bases and J by 8 bases, leaving 16 bases between them. The CDR3 is 13 amino acids. CDR1 is DFQATT and CDR2 is SNEGSKA in the germline V gene (reference sequence). This CDR3 reads CSARTIYRVGYTF. In nucleotides, the CDR3 is TGCAGTGCTAGGACCATCTACAGGGTCGGCTACACCTTC.

This clonotype appeared many times. The chain has TRBV2 and TRBJ1-1, with 7 bases aligning to TRBD1. Germline V gene data show CDR1 as SNHLY and CDR2 as FYNNEI. CDR3 length: 14 residues. V dropped 7 bases and J dropped 0; count of bases not matched to a gene: 5. The DNA of the CDR3 is TGTGCCAGCACTTTCGGGACAGTGAACACTGAAGCTTTCTTT. It specifies CASTFGTVNTEAFF.

Ten or more counts support this clonotype. The genes are TRBV12-3 or TRBV12-4 and TRBJ2-5; D not certain. V was shortened by 8 bases and J by 4 bases, with 11 bases between the two germline ends. The length of the CDR3 is 12 residues. This chain's CDR3 is CASGPWRETQYF. The DNA for the CDR3 is TGTGCCAGCGGCCCGTGGAGAGAGACCCAGTACTTC.

This clonotype was seen at least ten times. The chain carries TRBV2 and TRBJ1-4; D is uncertain. Trimming stripped 8 bases from V and 0 bases from J, with 22 bases between. Germline V gene data show CDR1 as SNHLY and CDR2 as FYNNEI. This CDR3 comprises 18 residues. The CDR3 region has the DNA TGTGCCAGCCGATGGCTTCGGGGAGGGTACTCAACTAATGAAAAACTGTTTTTT. It encodes CASRWLRGGYSTNEKLFF.

This clonotype was seen a few times. This chain joins TRBV7-9 and TRBJ2-1, with 8 bases matching TRBD2. This CDR3 comprises 15 residues. Trimming at V came to 8 bases and at J to 5 bases, leaving 11 bases not matched to a gene. CDR1 is SEHNR and CDR2 is FQNEAQ in the germline V gene (reference sequence). CDR3: CASPAALAANNEQFF. DNA for the CDR3: TGTGCCAGCCCAGCCGCACTAGCGGCCAACAATGAGCAGTTCTTC.

This clonotype was detected many times. V is TRBV18 and J is TRBJ1-5; the match to TRBD1 covers 7 bases. CDR3 length: 15 amino acids. Trimming removed 1 base from V and 7 bases from J; junction bases left unmatched: 7. Germline loops: CDR1 KGHSH, CDR2 LQKENI. CDR3: CASSPRGDSRQPQHF. CDR3 DNA sequence: TGTGCCAGCTCACCACGAGGGGACAGTAGGCAGCCCCAGCATTTT.

In its sample, this clonotype was seen a few times. V gene TRBV28 combines with J gene TRBJ1-1, with 10 bases aligning to TRBD1. The CDR3 is made up of 13 amino acids. V shed 6 bases, J shed 7 bases, and the junction held 5 bases outside the gene matches. CDR1 and CDR2 from the germline V gene are MDHEN and SYDVKM. As DNA, the CDR3 is TGTGCCAGCAGAGACAGGGGGCAGATTGAAGCTTTCTTT. Its protein product is CASRDRGQIEAFF.

This clonotype occurred a few times. This chain connects TRBV7-6 to TRBJ2-3; 8 bases match TRBD2. CDR1 and CDR2 from the germline V gene are SGHVS and FNYEAQ. CDR3 size: 15 residues. With 5 bases clipped from V and 2 bases from J, the junction kept 6 bases outside the gene matches. The DNA of the CDR3 is TGTGCCAGCAGCCCGTTTAGCGGGACCACAGATACGCAGTATTTT. Amino acids: CASSPFSGTTDTQYF.

This clonotype has ten or more counts. This chain links TRBV6-1 with TRBJ2-1; 8 nucleotides match TRBD1. CDR1 and CDR2 (germline): MNHNS, SASEGT. V was pared by 3 bases and J by 2 bases, with 15 bases of the junction left unmatched. The CDR3 has 19 residues. CDR3 in amino acids: CASSEGTGFSLSPYNEQFF. The CDR3 nucleotides read TGTGCCAGCAGTGAGGGGACAGGCTTTTCTTTAAGTCCCTACAATGAGCAGTTCTTC.

V and J are TRBV12-3 or TRBV12-4 and TRBJ2-7, with TRBD2 as a possible D gene (5 bases). The CDR3 is 14 amino acids. Trimming pared 8 bases from V and 6 bases from J, leaving 20 bases between. DNA of the CDR3: TGTGCCAGCCGGGCGAAGCTAGCAGTTAGCGAGCAGTACTTC. Protein: CASRAKLAVSEQYF.